The 27 T cell receptor beta chains below all came from one sample that was sequenced in a study of a mutant IDH1 vaccine in newly diagnosed glioma. Stated time point: week 47, end of study. Every vaccination contained 300 ug of the mutant IDH1 20-mer peptide and was paired with topical imiquimod. Here immunoSEQ multiplex PCR was the method, and the copy in TCRdb shows in-frame clones only, minus some. The sample lists approximately 84,000 clones, 81% seen once, with 4% to 5.5% in the top ten. The antigens for these receptors are not known. The sequencing used PBMCs, collected from a glioma patient whose treatment included an IDH1 peptide vaccine. Receptors originate from a man aged 35 to 55 with glioma.

The chain joins TRBV30 to TRBJ2-5; D possibly matches TRBD1 or TRBD2 (5 bases each). The DNA matches TRBJ2-7 better at its end, which makes the J call doubtful. Per germline, CDR1 GTSNPN and CDR2 SVGIG (reference sequence). The CDR3 spans 12 residues. The CDR3 DNA reads as TGTGCCTGGGGGACGGGCCCCTACGAGCAGTACTTC. As protein: CAWGTGPYEQYF.

This chain connects TRBV7-2 to TRBJ2-7, with no clear D. CDR1 and CDR2 (germline): SGHTA, FQGNSA. The V end lost 1 base, the J end lost 2 bases, and 9 bases lay between the germline ends. The CDR3 extends over 14 amino acids. Here the CDR3 DNA reads TGTGCCAGCAGCTTAGAGGGTGGGGCCTACGAGCAGTACTTC. Its translation: CASSLEGGAYEQYF.

The rearrangement uses TRBV30 and TRBJ2-7, with D uncertain. Per the germline V gene, CDR1 is GTSNPN and CDR2 is SVGIG (reference sequence). This CDR3 is built from 11 residues. Deletions cut 1 base from V and 2 bases from J, with 3 bases between. This chain's CDR3 is CAWSGAYEQYF. CDR3 DNA: TGTGCCTGGAGTGGGGCCTACGAGCAGTACTTC.

The chain's CDR3 is CASSYRDNYGYTF. CDR3 DNA sequence: TGTGCCAGCAGTTACCGGGATAACTATGGCTACACCTTC. The chain joins TRBV6-5 to TRBJ1-2; no clear D gene. V gave up 2 bases and J gave up 1 base, with 5 bases separating them. The germline gives CDR1 MNHEY, CDR2 SVGAGI. The CDR3 consists of 13 residues.

The V gene is TRBV4-3, the J gene TRBJ2-7; possibly TRBD2 for D (5 bases). Trimming shortened V by 0 bases and J by 2 bases, and 14 bases separated the two germline ends. This CDR3 comprises 16 residues. Germline CDR1 LGHNA, CDR2 YSLEER. The chain's CDR3 is CASSQEEGAGTYEQYF. In DNA form, the CDR3 reads TGCGCCAGCAGCCAAGAAGAGGGCGCTGGAACCTACGAGCAGTACTTC.

The chain recombines TRBV28 with TRBJ2-7; 7 nucleotides match TRBD1. This CDR3 comprises 14 residues. The J segment lost 2 bases and the V segment lost 8 bases, leaving 9 bases of the junction unmatched. The germline gives CDR1 MDHEN, CDR2 SYDVKM. CDR3 coding DNA: TGTGCCAGCCTGTACAGGGGACGGACCTACGAGCAGTACTTC. It encodes CASLYRGRTYEQYF.

There are a few counts of this clone. The J gene is TRBJ1-1, the V gene TRBV18; no reliable D call. The V gene's germline CDR1 is KGHSH and CDR2 LQKENI. Trimming shortened V by 6 bases and J by 4 bases, and 15 bases separated the two germline ends. The CDR3 is 14 amino acids. CDR3 residues: CASSLKEEGTEAFF. Written as DNA, the CDR3 is TGTGCCAGCTCCCTCAAAGAGGAGGGCACTGAAGCTTTCTTT.

The chain joins TRBV5-4 to TRBJ1-4, with D possibly being TRBD1 (6 bases). The CDR3 runs 16 residues. CDR1 is SGHNT and CDR2 is YYREEE in the germline V gene (reference sequence). The V end was cut by 3 bases, the J end by 4 bases, with 16 bases between. CDR3 region: CASSSRLGALNEKLFF. CDR3 DNA sequence: TGTGCCAGCAGCTCCAGGCTGGGGGCGCTTAATGAAAAACTGTTTTTT. The full variable domain, in which reference TRBV5-4 and TRBJ1-4 provide the parts outside the CDR3, is ETGVTQSPTHLIKTRGQQVTLRCSSQSGHNTVSWYQQALGQGPQFIFQYYREEENGRGNFPPRFSGLQFPNYSSELNVNALELDDSALYLCASSSRLGALNEKLFFGSGTQLSVL.

The genes are TRBV7-2 and TRBJ1-5; a weak D match, TRBD1 (6 bases). Trimming took off 4 bases at V and 3 bases at J, with 10 bases between the two ends. The CDR3 loop spans 14 amino acids. Per the germline V gene, CDR1 is SGHTA and CDR2 is FQGNSA. CDR3 residues: CASSSQGNNQPQHF. CDR3 in DNA: TGTGCCAGCAGCTCCCAGGGGAACAATCAGCCCCAGCATTTT. Variable domain in full (rest from reference TRBV7-2 and TRBJ1-5): GAGVSQSPSNKVTEKGKDVELRCDPISGHTALYWYRQSLGQGLEFLIYFQGNSAPDKSGLPSDRFSAERTGGSVSTLTIQRTQQEDSAVYLCASSSQGNNQPQHFGDGTRLSIL.

This chain connects TRBV5-8 to TRBJ1-4; D may be TRBD1 (6 bases). CDR1 is SGHTS and CDR2 is YDEGEE in the germline V gene. Trimming cost V 5 bases and J 6 bases, with 17 bases left between them. The CDR3 is made up of 15 amino acids. The CDR3 loop is CASSYNREAYEKLFF. In nucleotides, the CDR3 is TGTGCCAGCAGTTACAACAGGGAGGCTTATGAAAAACTGTTTTTT.

The CDR3 protein is CASSELGTSGSDEQFF. In DNA form, the CDR3 reads TGTGCCAGCAGTGAACTAGGTACTAGCGGGAGCGATGAGCAGTTCTTC. The V and J genes are TRBV2 and TRBJ2-1; TRBD2 matches at 11 bases. The V and J ends lost 2 bases and 8 bases, in that order; junction bases with no gene match: 8. CDR1 is SNHLY and CDR2 is FYNNEI in the germline V gene. The CDR3 contains 16 residues.

The CDR3 protein is CASSLGQGVAIHEQFF. The CDR3 DNA reads as TGTGCCAGCAGCTTAGGACAGGGGGTAGCAATACATGAGCAGTTCTTC. The rearrangement uses TRBV5-8 and TRBJ2-1; 10 bases line up with TRBD1. Trimming at V came to 2 bases and at J to 8 bases, leaving 10 bases not matched to a gene. Looked up from germline, CDR1 is SGHTS and CDR2 is YDEGEE. CDR3 length: 16 amino acids.

This clone was found a few times. The chain carries TRBV20-1 and TRBJ1-3, with D unclear. The germline gives CDR1 DFQATT, CDR2 SNEGSKA (reference sequence). This CDR3 spans 11 amino acids. V was pared by 8 bases and J by 4 bases, with 9 bases between. CDR3 region: CSPHTGNTIYF. CDR3 nucleotides: TGCAGTCCTCATACGGGAAACACCATATATTTT.

The count of this clone is one. The gene calls are TRBV7-6 and TRBJ1-5; D is undetermined. The V gene lost 8 bases and the J gene lost 1 base, with 3 bases spanning the gap. The germline V gene has CDR1 SGHVS and CDR2 FNYEAQ. The CDR3 has 11 residues. Here the CDR3 reads CASGSNQPQHF. In DNA, the CDR3 is TGTGCCAGCGGCAGCAATCAGCCCCAGCATTTT.

CDR3 bases: TGTGCCAGTAGAACAGGGGCGCACACAGATACGCAGTATTTT. Residues: CASRTGAHTDTQYF. The chain joins TRBV19 to TRBJ2-3, with 7 bases that match TRBD1. Germline loops: CDR1 LNHDA, CDR2 SQIVND (reference sequence). This CDR3 has 14 amino acids. The ends lost 6 bases at V and 2 bases at J; junction bases unmatched: 5.

This chain uses TRBV7-9 with TRBJ1-2, with D possibly matching TRBD1 (5 bases). Germline CDR1 reads SEHNR; CDR2 reads FQNEAQ (reference sequence). The CDR3 has 14 amino acids. Trimming shortened V by 1 base and J by 8 bases, and 14 bases separated the two germline ends. CDR3 residues: CASSLGGGSQGYTF. CDR3 sequence (DNA): TGTGCCAGCAGCTTAGGGGGCGGGAGCCAAGGCTACACCTTC.

This clone was found a few times. The rearrangement joins TRBV7-2 to TRBJ2-1; perhaps TRBD1 as D (5 bases). Per germline, CDR1 SGHTA and CDR2 FQGNSA. The CDR3 extends over 15 amino acids. The V gene lost 0 bases and the J gene lost 9 bases, with 15 bases spanning the gap. CDR3 amino acids: CASSLAGQGGREQFF. The CDR3 DNA sequence: TGTGCCAGCAGCTTAGCGGGCCAGGGTGGCCGTGAGCAGTTCTTC.

The gene calls are TRBV5-8 and TRBJ2-2; D gene uncertain. CDR1 SGHTS and CDR2 YDEGEE come from the germline V gene. The CDR3 contains 15 residues. V lost 0 bases and J 1 base, leaving 7 bases between the germline ends. CDR3 in DNA: TGTGCCAGCAGCTTGGCCGTGAGGAACACCGGGGAGCTGTTTTTT. The encoded protein is CASSLAVRNTGELFF.

This clone was detected only a few times. This rearrangement joins TRBV11-2 to TRBJ2-5; D unclear. Trimming took 5 bases from V and 9 from J, leaving 28 bases between them. The CDR3 is 17 residues long. The germline gives CDR1 SGHAT, CDR2 FQNNGV. The CDR3 DNA sequence: TGTGCCAGCAGCCGGATCCCATCTCCGGCTTCCCCCCAGGCCCAGTACTTC. Encoded protein: CASSRIPSPASPQAQYF.

V usage is TRBV19 and J usage is TRBJ1-1, with 9 nucleotides matching TRBD1. The CDR3 runs 14 residues. V shed 6 bases, J shed 7 bases, and the junction held 9 bases outside the gene matches. Germline V gives CDR1 LNHDA, CDR2 SQIVND (reference sequence). The CDR3 DNA reads as TGTGCCAGTAGGCAGACAGGGGGGACTGGTGAAGCTTTCTTT. It translates to CASRQTGGTGEAFF.

The chain is built from TRBV7-2 and TRBJ1-1; D remains ambiguous. The CDR3 has 13 residues. Looked up from germline, CDR1 is SGHTA and CDR2 is FQGNSA. Trimming removed 1 base at V and 2 bases at J, with 5 bases between. The CDR3 region has the DNA TGTGCCAGCAGCTTAGAAGGCAACACTGAAGCTTTCTTT. This gives the protein CASSLEGNTEAFF.

The rearrangement joins TRBV5-4 to TRBJ2-2, with 7 bases matching TRBD2. V shed 2 bases and J 2 bases; nucleotides not matched to a gene: 3. The germline V gene encodes CDR1 SGHNT and CDR2 YYREEE (reference sequence). The CDR3 runs 15 residues. The CDR3 nucleotides are TGTGCCAGCAGCTTAAGACTAGCAAACACCGGGGAGCTGTTTTTT. This gives the protein CASSLRLANTGELFF. Variable domain in full (rest from reference TRBV5-4 and TRBJ2-2): ETGVTQSPTHLIKTRGQQVTLRCSSQSGHNTVSWYQQALGQGPQFIFQYYREEENGRGNFPPRFSGLQFPNYSSELNVNALELDDSALYLCASSLRLANTGELFFGEGSRLTVL.

This rearrangement joins TRBV25-1 to TRBJ1-2; 9 nucleotides agree with TRBD1. Germline V lookup: CDR1 MGHDK, CDR2 SYGVNS. The CDR3 is made up of 13 amino acids. After removal of 6 bases from V and 6 bases from J, the junction contained 5 bases not matched to a gene. CDR3 DNA sequence: TGTGCCAGCAGGGGGGGACAGGGTCATGGCTACACCTTC. Translating gives CASRGGQGHGYTF.

V is TRBV9 and J is TRBJ2-3; D possibly uses TRBD1 or TRBD2 (6 bases each). This CDR3 is built from 15 residues. CDR1 SGDLS and CDR2 YYNGEE come from the germline V gene. V was pared by 2 bases and J by 2 bases, with 12 bases between. CDR3 sequence reads: CASSVNSGATDTQYF. The CDR3 region has the DNA TGTGCCAGCAGCGTGAATTCGGGGGCCACAGATACGCAGTATTTT. The whole variable domain, remainder taken from reference TRBV9 and TRBJ2-3, is DSGVTQTPKHLITATGQRVTLRCSPRSGDLSVYWYQQSLDQGLQFLIQYYNGEERAKGNILERFSAQQFPDLHSELNLSSLELGDSALYFCASSVNSGATDTQYFGPGTRLTVL.

There are a few counts of this clone. The chain carries TRBV6-5 and TRBJ1-1; D not resolved. Germline loops: CDR1 MNHEY, CDR2 SVGAGI. V gave up 3 bases and J gave up 11 bases, with 10 bases separating them. The CDR3 spans 11 residues. The CDR3 sequence: CASSYLSRAFF. The CDR3 region has the DNA TGTGCCAGCAGTTATCTATCGCGGGCTTTCTTT.

The V call is TRBV5-6, the J call TRBJ1-5, with D tentatively TRBD1 (6 bases). The V and J ends lost 3 bases and 1 base respectively, with 8 bases between them. Per germline, CDR1 SGHDT and CDR2 YYEEEE. CDR3 size: 14 residues. CDR3: CASSYRESNQPQHF. In DNA form, the CDR3 reads TGTGCCAGCAGCTACAGGGAGAGCAATCAGCCCCAGCATTTT. Based on the CDR3 plus reference TRBV5-6 and TRBJ1-5, the full variable domain is DAGVTQSPTHLIKTRGQQVTLRCSPKSGHDTVSWYQQALGQGPQFIFQYYEEEERQRGNFPDRFSGHQFPNYSSELNVNALLLGDSALYLCASSYRESNQPQHFGDGTRLSIL.

The rearrangement joins TRBV29-1 to TRBJ1-2; D unclear. The CDR3 extends over 12 amino acids. Deletions cut 3 bases from V and 4 bases from J, with 9 bases between. Germline V lookup: CDR1 SQVTM, CDR2 ANQGSEA. This CDR3 is CSVENPPYGYTF. For the CDR3, the DNA is TGCAGCGTTGAGAATCCCCCCTATGGCTACACCTTC. Full variable domain (missing parts from reference TRBV29-1 and TRBJ1-2): SAVISQKPSRDICQRGTSLTIQCQVDSQVTMMFWYRQQPGQSLTLIATANQGSEATYESGFVIDKFPISRPNLTFSTLTVSNMSPEDSSIYLCSVENPPYGYTFGSGTRLTVV.